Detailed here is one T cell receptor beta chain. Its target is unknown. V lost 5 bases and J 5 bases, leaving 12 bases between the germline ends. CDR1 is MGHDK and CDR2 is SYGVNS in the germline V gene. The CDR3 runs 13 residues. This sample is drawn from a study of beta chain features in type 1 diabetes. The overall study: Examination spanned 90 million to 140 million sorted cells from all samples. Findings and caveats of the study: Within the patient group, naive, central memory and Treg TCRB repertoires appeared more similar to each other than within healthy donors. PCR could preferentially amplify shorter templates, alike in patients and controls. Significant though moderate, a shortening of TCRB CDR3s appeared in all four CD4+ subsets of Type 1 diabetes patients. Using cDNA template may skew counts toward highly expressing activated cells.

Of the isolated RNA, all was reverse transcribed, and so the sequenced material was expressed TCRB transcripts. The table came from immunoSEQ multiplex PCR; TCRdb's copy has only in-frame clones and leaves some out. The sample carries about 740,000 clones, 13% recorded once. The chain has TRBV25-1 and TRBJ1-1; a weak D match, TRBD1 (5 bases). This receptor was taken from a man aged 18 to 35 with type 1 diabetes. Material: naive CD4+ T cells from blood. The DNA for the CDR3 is TGTGCCAGCAGTCACCCTGGGGGTACTGAAGCTTTCTTT. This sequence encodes CASSHPGGTEAFF.